This T cell receptor (beta chain) was found in a study of blood T cell repertoires in COVID-19. Measured with immunoSEQ multiplex PCR; TCRdb has only the in-frame clones, and not every one. This sample carries approximately 68,000 clones, about 80% of them seen once, and the ten largest clones take about 6%. Trimming pared 6 bases from V and 5 bases from J, leaving 10 bases between. The CDR3 sequence is 12 residues long. This clone was picked up many times. The chain links TRBV12-3 or TRBV12-4 to TRBJ1-2; no reliable D call. The sample consisted of peripheral blood. The source is a woman aged 55-69 years with acute or convalescent COVID-19. The CDR3: CASRIGKYGYTF. CDR3 nucleotides: TGTGCCAGCAGAATCGGGAAATATGGCTACACCTTC.